Here is one T cell receptor beta chain with its context. Its antigen is not identified. This CDR3 region has 13 residues. Germline lookup yields CDR1 SQVTM and CDR2 ANQGSEA. The V and J ends lost 2 bases and 5 bases respectively, with 12 bases between them. TCRdb's copy holds only in-frame clones and misses some; the assay was immunoSEQ multiplex PCR. This repertoire shows approximately 110,000 clones, about 92% found once; its top ten account for 0.2% to 0.25%. The data were taken from a study of graft-versus-host responses after intestinal transplantation. The chain carries TRBV29-1 and TRBJ1-1; possible D gene TRBD1, 6 bases. Specimen: unstimulated CD4+ T cells sorted from spleen or lymph node cells, collected before transplant. This clonotype was obtained from a human donor who was the organ donor for an intestinal transplant. In DNA form, the CDR3 reads TGCAGCGTTGAAAAGAACAGGGAGACTGAAGCTTTCTTT. It yields the protein CSVEKNRETEAFF.